The subject of this entry is one T cell receptor (beta chain). Its target is unknown. The CDR3 covers 13 residues. CDR1 MRHNA and CDR2 SNTAGT come from the germline V gene. Deletions cut 4 bases from V and 1 base from J, with 7 bases between. Sequenced by immunoSEQ multiplex PCR; TCRdb stores in-frame clones only, minus some. The sample yields 30,000 to 45,000 clones, around 82% seen once. This record belongs to a study of a mutant IDH1 vaccine in newly diagnosed glioma. Time point indicated: week 5, during vaccination. The study gave 300 ug of mutant IDH1 20-mer peptide per vaccine dose, with topical imiquimod.

Specimen: PBMCs, collected from a glioma patient whose treatment included an IDH1 peptide vaccine. The J gene is TRBJ1-1, the V gene TRBV6-4; the D is unclear. The clonotype was recovered from a man aged 40-50 years with glioma. Written as DNA, the CDR3 is TGTGCCAGCAGTGCTGCGCAGAACACTGAAGCTTTCTTT. It specifies CASSAAQNTEAFF.